This T cell receptor (beta chain) was captured by sequencing in a study of beta chain features in type 1 diabetes. Trimming took off 1 base at V and 3 bases at J, with 10 bases between the two ends. Germline V gene data show CDR1 as LNHDA and CDR2 as SQIVND (reference sequence). The CDR3 has 14 residues. Since all of the isolated RNA was reverse transcribed, expressed TCRB transcripts were what got sequenced. TCRdb's copy holds only in-frame clones and misses some; the assay was immunoSEQ multiplex PCR. There are roughly 370,000 clones in the sample; roughly 14% occur only once, and less than 0.04% lies in the top ten. This clone appeared a few times.

The clonotype originates from a man aged 25-45 years in good health. The sequenced sample was naive CD4+ T cells from blood. The chain recombines TRBV19 with TRBJ2-7, with D possibly being TRBD1 or TRBD2 (5 bases each). The CDR3 DNA follows: TGTGCCAGTAGTATAGCCAGGGACGACTACGAGCAGTACTTC. Translated, it gives CASSIARDDYEQYF.